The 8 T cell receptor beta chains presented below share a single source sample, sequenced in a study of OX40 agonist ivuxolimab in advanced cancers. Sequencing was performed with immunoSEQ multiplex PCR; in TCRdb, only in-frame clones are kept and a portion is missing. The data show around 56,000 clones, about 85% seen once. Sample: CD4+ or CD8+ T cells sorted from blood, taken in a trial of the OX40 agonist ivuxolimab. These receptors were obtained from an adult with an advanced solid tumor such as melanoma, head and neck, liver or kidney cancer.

The DNA for the CDR3 is TGTGCCAGCAGTCCCCCAGCGGGACTAGCAAACATTCAGTACTTC. It encodes CASSPPAGLANIQYF. This sequence joins TRBV28 and TRBJ2-4, with TRBD2 matching over 9 bases. Trimming removed 5 bases from V and 6 bases from J; junction bases left unmatched: 8. The CDR3 is made up of 15 amino acids. Germline values: CDR1 MDHEN, CDR2 SYDVKM.

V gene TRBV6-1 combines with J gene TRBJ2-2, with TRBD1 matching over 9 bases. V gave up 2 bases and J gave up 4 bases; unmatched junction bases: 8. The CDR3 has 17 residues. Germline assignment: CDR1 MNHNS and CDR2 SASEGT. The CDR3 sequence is CASSESQGAPGTGELFF. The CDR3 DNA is TGTGCCAGCAGTGAATCACAGGGGGCGCCGGGCACCGGGGAGCTGTTTTTT.

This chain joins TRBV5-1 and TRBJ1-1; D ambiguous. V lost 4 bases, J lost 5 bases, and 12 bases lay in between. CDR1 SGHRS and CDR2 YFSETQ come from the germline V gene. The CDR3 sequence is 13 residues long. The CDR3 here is CASSVLTGTEAFF. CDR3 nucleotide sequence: TGCGCCAGCAGCGTCCTGACTGGGACTGAAGCTTTCTTT.

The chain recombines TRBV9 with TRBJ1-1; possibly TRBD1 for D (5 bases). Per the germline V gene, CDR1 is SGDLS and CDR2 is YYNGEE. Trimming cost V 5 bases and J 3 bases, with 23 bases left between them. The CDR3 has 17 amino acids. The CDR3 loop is CASSSRAGGSVDTEAFF. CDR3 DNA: TGTGCCAGCAGTTCCCGGGCGGGGGGGTCTGTCGACACTGAAGCTTTCTTT.

The CDR3 DNA reads as TGTGCCAGCAGTTCGAGCGGGAGCTACGAGCAGTACTTC. Its protein is CASSSSGSYEQYF. The genes are TRBV5-4 and TRBJ2-7, with 8 bases matching TRBD2. V shed 5 bases and J 3 bases; nucleotides not matched to a gene: 4. There are 13 residues in the CDR3. Germline V gene data show CDR1 as SGHNT and CDR2 as YYREEE (reference sequence).

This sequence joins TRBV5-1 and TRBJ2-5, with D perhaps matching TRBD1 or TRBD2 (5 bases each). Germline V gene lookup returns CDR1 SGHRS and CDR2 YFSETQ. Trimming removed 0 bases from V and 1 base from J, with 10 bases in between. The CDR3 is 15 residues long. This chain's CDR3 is CASSLGGTSQETQYF. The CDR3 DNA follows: TGCGCCAGCAGCTTGGGGGGGACCAGCCAAGAGACCCAGTACTTC.

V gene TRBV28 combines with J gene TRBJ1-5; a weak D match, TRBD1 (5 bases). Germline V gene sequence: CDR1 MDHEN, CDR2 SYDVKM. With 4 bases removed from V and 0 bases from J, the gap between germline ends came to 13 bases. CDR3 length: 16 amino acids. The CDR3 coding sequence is TGTGCCAGCAGTTCGGGACTTTCAGGTAGCAATCAGCCCCAGCATTTT. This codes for CASSSGLSGSNQPQHF.

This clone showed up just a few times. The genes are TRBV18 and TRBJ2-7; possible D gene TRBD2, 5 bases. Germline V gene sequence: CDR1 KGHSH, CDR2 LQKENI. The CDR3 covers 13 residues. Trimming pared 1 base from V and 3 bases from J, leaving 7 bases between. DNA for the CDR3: TGTGCCAGCTCACCACAGGGAGACTACGAGCAGTACTTC. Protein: CASSPQGDYEQYF.